The 9 T cell receptor beta chains reported below all come from one sample, sequenced in a study of CD4 T cells in relation to SARS-CoV-2 and coronaviruses. TCRdb's table, derived via immunoSEQ multiplex PCR, lists solely in-frame clones and lacks some. This table has more than 20,000 clones, about four fifths appearing once. These TCRs' antigens remain unknown. The unexposed donors gave CD4+ T cells in about 2010-2019, prior to COVID-19. After approximately 10 days of culture, CD4+ T cells were isolated. The sample was CD4+ T cells from PBMCs, cultured in vitro. The receptors were gathered from a human donor in good health.

The V call is TRBV7-9, the J call TRBJ2-3; the match to TRBD2 covers 10 bases. Germline V gene lookup returns CDR1 SEHNR and CDR2 FQNEAQ (reference sequence). V shed 5 bases, J shed 2 bases, and the junction held 4 bases outside the gene matches. The CDR3 sequence is 15 residues long. The CDR3 spells CASSRSGRDTDTQYF. The CDR3 DNA reads as TGTGCCAGCAGCCGCAGCGGGAGGGACACAGATACGCAGTATTTT. The whole variable domain, filled in from reference TRBV7-9 and TRBJ2-3, reads DTGVSQNPRHKITKRGQNVTFRCDPISEHNRLYWYRQTLGQGPEFLTYFQNEAQLEKSRLLSDRFSAERPKGSFSTLEIQRTEQGDSAMYLCASSRSGRDTDTQYFGPGTRLTVL.

The rearrangement joins TRBV28 to TRBJ1-2, with TRBD1 identical over 10 bases. With 2 bases clipped from V and 7 bases from J, the junction kept 1 base outside the gene matches. There are 13 residues in the CDR3. The V gene's germline CDR1 is MDHEN and CDR2 SYDVKM. The CDR3 protein is CASSLGDRGGYTF. The CDR3 DNA reads TGTGCCAGCAGTTTAGGGGACAGGGGTGGCTACACCTTC.

This sequence joins TRBV25-1 and TRBJ1-1; TRBD1 matches 9 bases. J gave up 11 bases and V 4 bases, and 8 bases lay outside the gene matches. Germline V gives CDR1 MGHDK, CDR2 SYGVNS. The CDR3 sequence is 13 residues long. The CDR3 reads CASSVTGGRLAFF. CDR3 in DNA: TGTGCCAGCAGTGTGACAGGGGGAAGGTTGGCTTTCTTT.

The DNA of the CDR3 is TGCGCCAGCAGTGGGGGAACAGGGGAGACCCAGTACTTC. This encodes CASSGGTGETQYF. The chain is built from TRBV10-1 and TRBJ2-5; a possible D gene is TRBD1 (6 bases). This CDR3 region has 13 residues. The V end lost 4 bases, the J end lost 5 bases, and 11 bases lay between the germline ends. From germline, CDR1 is WNHNN and CDR2 SYGVQD (reference sequence).

The V call is TRBV11-2, the J call TRBJ2-2; no clear D gene. CDR1 and CDR2 from the germline V gene are SGHAT and FQNNGV. V shed 5 bases and J shed 6 bases, with 16 bases lying between them. The CDR3 covers 15 residues. The CDR3, as DNA: TGTGCCAGCAGCCGGCTTTCAACGGCGGCCGGGGAGCTGTTTTTT. Amino acids: CASSRLSTAAGELFF. The whole variable domain, remainder taken from reference TRBV11-2 and TRBJ2-2, is EAGVAQSPRYKIIEKRQSVAFWCNPISGHATLYWYQQILGQGPKLLIQFQNNGVVDDSQLPKDRFSAERLKGVDSTLKIQPAKLEDSAVYLCASSRLSTAAGELFFGEGSRLTVL.

This clone was counted a few times. This rearrangement joins TRBV7-2 to TRBJ1-6, with TRBD1 matching over 9 bases. The CDR3 is 16 residues long. CDR1 and CDR2 from the germline V gene are SGHTA and FQGNSA. The V and J ends lost 3 bases and 10 bases, in that order; junction bases with no gene match: 10. DNA of the CDR3: TGTGCCAGCAGCTTGAGTGCGGGACAGGGAGGCTCACCCCTCCACTTT. This encodes CASSLSAGQGGSPLHF.

The chain uses TRBV5-1 and TRBJ2-2; unclear D gene. The CDR3 is made up of 13 amino acids. CDR1 SGHRS and CDR2 YFSETQ come from the germline V gene. V was trimmed by 1 base and J by 6 bases, leaving 7 bases between them. The CDR3 nucleotides read TGCGCCAGCAGCTTGTCGCTCCCCGGGGAGCTGTTTTTT. It is translated as CASSLSLPGELFF.

The chain employs TRBV7-9 and TRBJ1-3, with 7 bases identical to TRBD1. With V trimmed by 0 bases and J by 4 bases, 6 bases remained unmatched. The CDR3 consists of 16 residues. CDR1 is SEHNR and CDR2 is FQNEAQ in the germline V gene (reference sequence). The CDR3 coding sequence is TGTGCCAGCAGCTTAGCCGGGACAGCTACAGGAAACACCATATATTTT. Translating gives CASSLAGTATGNTIYF.

The chain has TRBV3-1 (or the pseudogene TRBV3-2) and TRBJ2-3, with TRBD2 matching 8 bases. Unmatched junction bases numbered 4, after V lost 4 bases and J lost 4 bases. The CDR3 extends over 14 amino acids. CDR1 is LGHDT and CDR2 is YNNKEL in the germline V gene (reference sequence). The CDR3 DNA sequence: TGTGCCAGCAGCCTGAGCGGGAGCTCAGATACGCAGTATTTT. Translating it yields CASSLSGSSDTQYF.